This TCR beta chain was sequenced in a study of somatic mutations in cytotoxic T cells in rheumatoid arthritis. Germline CDR1 SGHDT, CDR2 YYEEEE. The CDR3 length is 14 residues. Trimming took off 4 bases at V and 4 bases at J, with 15 bases between the two ends. The data were produced by immunoSEQ multiplex PCR, yet TCRdb's version contains in-frame clones alone and is incomplete. Among more than 4,500 clones listed, approximately 82% were seen once. This clone was observed a handful of times. The sequenced sample consisted of CD8+ T cells sorted from blood. This rearrangement joins TRBV5-6 to TRBJ2-7, with D perhaps TRBD1 (6 bases). The receptor comes from an adult with rheumatoid arthritis. The CDR3 region is CASSIQGSGYEQYF. CDR3 DNA sequence: TGTGCCAGCAGCATACAGGGTTCCGGGTACGAGCAGTACTTC.